This T cell receptor (beta chain) derives from a study of OX40 agonist ivuxolimab in advanced cancers. At the level of the study: Every 2 weeks, patients got intravenous ivuxolimab at one of six dose levels (0.01-10 mg/kg).

Study-wide results and limits: The expanded peripheral T cells' antigen specificity was not determined. At 0.1 to 3.0 mg/kg, clonal expansion of CD4+ and CD8+ blood T cells had occurred by week 6.

Produced via immunoSEQ multiplex PCR; TCRdb's table is partial and in-frame only. The table records 55,000 to 65,000 clones, around 85% of them present only once. The germline V gene has CDR1 SGHRS and CDR2 YFSETQ. The CDR3 covers 15 residues. Deletions cut 6 bases from V and 0 bases from J, with 14 bases between. About this clone itself: Its antigen remains unidentified.

The investigators sampled blood at baseline, at cycle 4 day 1, and at cycle 7 day 1. The sequenced sample was CD4+ or CD8+ T cells sorted from blood, obtained in a trial of the OX40 agonist ivuxolimab. The receptor was isolated from an adult with an advanced solid tumor such as melanoma, head and neck, liver or kidney cancer. V and J are TRBV5-1 and TRBJ2-3; D possibly corresponds to TRBD2 (6 bases). The CDR3 DNA reads TGCGCCAGCACCCTTGGCGGGGTTAGCACAGATACGCAGTATTTT. It is translated as CASTLGGVSTDTQYF.